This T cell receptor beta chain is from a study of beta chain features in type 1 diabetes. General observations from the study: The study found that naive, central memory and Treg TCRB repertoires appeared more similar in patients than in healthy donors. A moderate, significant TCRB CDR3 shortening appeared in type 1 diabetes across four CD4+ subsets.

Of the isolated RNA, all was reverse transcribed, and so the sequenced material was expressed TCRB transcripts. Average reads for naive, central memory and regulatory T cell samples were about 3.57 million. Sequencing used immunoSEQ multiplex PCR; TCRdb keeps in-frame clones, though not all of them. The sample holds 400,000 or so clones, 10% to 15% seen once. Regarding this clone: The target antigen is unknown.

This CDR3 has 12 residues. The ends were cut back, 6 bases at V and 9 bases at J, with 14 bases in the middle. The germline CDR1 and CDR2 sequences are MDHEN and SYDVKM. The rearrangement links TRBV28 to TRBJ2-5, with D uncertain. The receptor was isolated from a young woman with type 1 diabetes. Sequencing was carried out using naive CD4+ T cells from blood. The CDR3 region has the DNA TGTGCCAGCAGCTCCTCCCCAGGCCCCCAGTACTTC. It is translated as CASSSSPGPQYF.